This T cell receptor beta chain was profiled in a study of long-term antiretroviral therapy in people with HIV. Study-wide points: Specimens of blood were obtained during 2004 to 2017, possibly under older ART regimens. HIV repertoire CDR3 lengths ranged less widely than those of controls.

Each contributor possessed a minimum of one pre-ART and a minimum of two post-ART PBMC samples. Sequencing relied on immunoSEQ assay v3.0, run at survey level. Sequencing used immunoSEQ multiplex PCR; TCRdb keeps in-frame clones, though not all of them. The sample records roughly 19,000 clones, 80% to 90% being singletons. Germline assignment: CDR1 MNHNY and CDR2 SVGAGI (reference sequence). The CDR3 consists of 15 residues. V shed 6 bases and J 8 bases; nucleotides not matched to a gene: 11. As regards this clone: The target antigen is unknown.

The sequence derives from a woman aged 18-29 years with HIV. The chain is built from TRBV6-6 and TRBJ2-1, with 9 bases aligning to TRBD1. Sequencing was performed on unsorted PBMCs, taken 0.6 years after starting antiretroviral therapy. The CDR3 bases are TGTGCCAGCAGAAATCAGGGACAGGGAACCCATGAGCAGTTCTTC. Residues: CASRNQGQGTHEQFF.